These T cell receptor beta chains were read from a single sample in a study of T cells in narcolepsy. Repertoires were generated with immunoSEQ multiplex PCR, while TCRdb's copy carries only in-frame clones and drops some. The sample lists about 35,000 clones, more than 65% seen once, with roughly 2.5% in the top ten. Material for sequencing was memory (CD45RA-) CD4+ T cells from blood. Source of these receptors: a human donor in good health. Each CDR3 is given with its conserved first and last residue. D genes are given only for firm matches. Clone size is not always given. Where it is, it says once, few, many or a class for expanded clones.

clone size	V gene	D gene	J gene	CDR3 DNA	CDR3 protein
.	TRBV6-5	TRBD2	TRBJ2-5	TGTGCCAGCAGACCTAGCGGTCAAGAGACCCAGTACTTC	CASRPSGQETQYF
.	TRBV11-2	.	TRBJ2-5	TGTGCCAGCAGCTTAGCCCGGGGAGTGGGTAGCGGAGAGACCCAGTACTTC	CASSLARGVGSGETQYF
.	TRBV5-8	.	TRBJ1-5	TGTGCCAGCAGCTTGCGGTCCGGCAGGGCGGATCAGCCCCAGCATTTT	CASSLRSGRADQPQHF
.	TRBV5-4	.	TRBJ1-2	TGTGCCAGCAGCTTGGCCGGGACCGCCGATGGCTACACCTTC	CASSLAGTADGYTF
.	TRBV5-1	.	TRBJ1-3	TGCGCCAGCAGCTTGGCCGGGAGCGCTGGAAACACCATATATTTT	CASSLAGSAGNTIYF
.	TRBV18	TRBD1	TRBJ2-2	TGTGCCAGCTCACCTCGTCCCGGGACAGGGGCGAACACCGGGGAGCTGTTTTTT	CASSPRPGTGANTGELFF
once	TRBV10-1	TRBD2	TRBJ2-1	TGCGCCAGCAGTGAGTCGTTAGCGGGGGCGCAGTTCTTC	CASSESLAGAQFF
.	TRBV19	TRBD1	TRBJ2-1	TGTGCCAGTAGTTGGAGGGGACAGGGGTCTTTTTTTGAGCAGTTCTTC	CASSWRGQGSFFEQFF
.	TRBV11-2	TRBD2	TRBJ2-7	TGTGCCAGCAGCCTTCTAAGGGCTAGCGGAGTTCACGGGGAGCAGTACTTC	CASSLLRASGVHGEQYF
.	TRBV6-1	.	TRBJ1-2	TGTGCCAGCAGTGAACTCCCAACGGGCTATGGCTACACCTTC	CASSELPTGYGYTF
.	TRBV7-2	TRBD2	TRBJ2-1	TGTGCCAGCAGCTTATTAGCGGGAGGAACACACAATGAGCAGTTCTTC	CASSLLAGGTHNEQFF
once	TRBV28	TRBD2	TRBJ2-1	TGTGCCAGCAGCAGGACTAGCGGGGGGGCTAATGAGCAGTTCTTC	CASSRTSGGANEQFF
.	TRBV5-1	TRBD1	TRBJ1-1	TGCGCCAGCAGCTTAGGACAGGGGGCAGGGAACACTGAAGCTTTCTTT	CASSLGQGAGNTEAFF
.	TRBV5-8	TRBD1	TRBJ2-7	TGTGCCAGCGCGCCCAGGGGGACCACCTACGAGCAGTACTTC	CASAPRGTTYEQYF
.	TRBV5-1	TRBD1	TRBJ2-7	TGCGCCAGCAGCTTACTTGGGACAGGGTTCGACGAGCAGTACTTC	CASSLLGTGFDEQYF
.	TRBV5-6	.	TRBJ2-1	TGTGCCAGCAGCTTCGCCCGACTACCCGGTGCGTTCTTC	CASSFARLPGAFF
.	TRBV18	TRBD1	TRBJ1-5	TGTGCCAGCTCACCACAGGGGGCAGAGCCCCAGCATTTT	CASSPQGAEPQHF
once	TRBV27	TRBD1	TRBJ1-2	TGTGCCAGCAGAAAAACAGGGGGCGAGGGCTACACCTTC	CASRKTGGEGYTF
few	TRBV7-3	.	TRBJ2-2	TGTGCCAGCAGCCGCGGGACCGCTAACACCGGGGAGCTGTTTTTT	CASSRGTANTGELFF
.	TRBV6-6	TRBD2	TRBJ2-5	TGTGCCAGCAGTGACGGCGGGGGTGTTGAGACCCAGTACTTC	CASSDGGGVETQYF
.	TRBV6-1	.	TRBJ1-3	TGTGCCACCTCGTTCTCTGGAAACACCATATATTTT	CATSFSGNTIYF
.	TRBV5-1	TRBD2	TRBJ2-2	TGCGCCAGCAGCTCCGGACTAGCGGGAAGGAACACCGGGGAGCTGTTTTTT	CASSSGLAGRNTGELFF
.	TRBV5-1	.	TRBJ2-6	TGCGCCACCCGGGACAATCTCTCTGGGGCCAACGTCCTGACTTTC	CATRDNLSGANVLTF
.	TRBV2	.	TRBJ2-1	TGTGCCAGCAGTGTTAGTGAGGCCTACAATGAGCAGTTCTTC	CASSVSEAYNEQFF
once	TRBV5-6	TRBD1	TRBJ1-2	TGTGCCAGCAGCTTGGACGGGACAGGATCCTATGGCTACACCTTC	CASSLDGTGSYGYTF
.	TRBV27	TRBD1	TRBJ2-7	TGTGCCAGCAGTTTCGGCCGTCAGGGGGCAACCTACGAGCAGTACTTC	CASSFGRQGATYEQYF
.	TRBV5-4	.	TRBJ1-1	TGTGCCAGCAGGCTACACGAAAACACTGAAGCTTTCTTT	CASRLHENTEAFF
.	TRBV5-1	.	TRBJ2-3	TGCGCCAGCAGCAACGGACGGGCAGATACGCAGTATTTT	CASSNGRADTQYF
.	TRBV30	.	TRBJ1-1	TGTGCCTGGAGTTTTACAGCAGACACTGAAGCTTTCTTT	CAWSFTADTEAFF